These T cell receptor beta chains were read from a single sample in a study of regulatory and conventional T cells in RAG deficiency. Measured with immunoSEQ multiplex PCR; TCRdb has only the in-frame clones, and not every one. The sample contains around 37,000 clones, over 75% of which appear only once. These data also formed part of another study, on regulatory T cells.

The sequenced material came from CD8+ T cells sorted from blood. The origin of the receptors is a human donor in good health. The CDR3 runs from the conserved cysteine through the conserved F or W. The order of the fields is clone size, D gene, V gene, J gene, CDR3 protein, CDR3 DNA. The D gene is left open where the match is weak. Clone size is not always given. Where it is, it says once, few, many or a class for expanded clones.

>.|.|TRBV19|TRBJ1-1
CASSLHQNTEAFF
TGTGCCAGTAGCCTCCACCAGAACACTGAAGCTTTCTTT
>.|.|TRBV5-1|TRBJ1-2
CASTLSEPYGYTF
TGCGCCAGCACCTTAAGTGAGCCCTATGGCTACACCTTC
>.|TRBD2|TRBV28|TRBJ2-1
CASSLGLRRTSGFSYNEQFF
TGTGCCAGCAGTTTGGGCCTGAGACGGACTAGCGGGTTTTCCTACAATGAGCAGTTCTTC
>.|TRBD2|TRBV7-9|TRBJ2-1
CASSMVLAGADNEQFF
TGTGCCAGCAGTATGGTGCTAGCGGGGGCCGACAATGAGCAGTTCTTC
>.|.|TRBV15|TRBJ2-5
CATSRNSQETQYF
TGTGCCACCAGCAGAAACAGCCAAGAGACCCAGTACTTC
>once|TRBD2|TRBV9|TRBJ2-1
CASSVTSGRSNEQFF
TGTGCCAGCAGCGTGACCAGCGGGAGGTCTAATGAGCAGTTCTTC
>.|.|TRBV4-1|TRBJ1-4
CASRPGGAAPNEKLFF
TGCGCCAGCCGCCCTGGCGGGGCCGCCCCTAATGAAAAACTGTTTTTT
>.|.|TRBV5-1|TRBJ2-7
CASSLGYISTYEQYF
TGCGCCAGCAGCTTAGGGTACATTTCGACCTACGAGCAGTACTTC
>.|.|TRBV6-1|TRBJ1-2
CASRLGDNYGYTF
TGTGCCAGCAGATTGGGAGATAACTATGGCTACACCTTC
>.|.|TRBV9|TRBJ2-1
CASSVGRGTTYNEQFF
TGTGCCAGCAGCGTAGGCAGGGGTACTACATACAATGAGCAGTTCTTC
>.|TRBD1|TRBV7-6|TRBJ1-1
CASSSGQAEAFF
TGTGCCAGCAGCTCCGGACAGGCTGAAGCTTTCTTT
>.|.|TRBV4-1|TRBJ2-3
CASSQVILASDTQYF
TGCGCCAGCAGCCAAGTGATATTAGCCTCAGATACGCAGTATTTT
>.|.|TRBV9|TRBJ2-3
CASSEDGFTDTQYF
TGTGCCAGCAGCGAGGACGGATTCACAGATACGCAGTATTTT
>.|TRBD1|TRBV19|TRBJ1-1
CASRGVMNTEAFF
TGTGCCAGCAGGGGGGTTATGAACACTGAAGCTTTCTTT
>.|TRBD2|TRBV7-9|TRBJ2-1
CASSFSGLADEQFF
TGTGCCAGCAGCTTTTCGGGACTAGCAGATGAGCAGTTCTTC
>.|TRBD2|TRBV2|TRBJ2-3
CASSELGGLAGGTDTQYF
TGTGCCAGCAGTGAATTGGGTGGACTAGCGGGTGGCACAGATACGCAGTATTTT
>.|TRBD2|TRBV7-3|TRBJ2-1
CASSLSGGYNEQFF
TGTGCCAGCAGCCTTAGCGGGGGGTACAATGAGCAGTTCTTC
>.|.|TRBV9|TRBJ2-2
CASSVAGELFF
TGTGCCAGCAGCGTAGCCGGGGAGCTGTTTTTT
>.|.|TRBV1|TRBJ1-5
CTSSQPRDRLNQPQHF
TGCACCAGCAGCCAGCCCCGGGACAGGCTCAATCAGCCCCAGCATTTT
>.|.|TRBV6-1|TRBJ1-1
CASSDSVNTEAFF
TGTGCCAGCAGTGATTCCGTGAACACTGAAGCTTTCTTT
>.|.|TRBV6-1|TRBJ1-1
CASSEQKASFF
TGTGCCAGCAGTGAACAGAAAGCCTCTTTCTTT
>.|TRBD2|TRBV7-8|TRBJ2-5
CASSLNPTSGSQETQYF
TGTGCCAGCAGCTTAAACCCCACTAGCGGGAGCCAAGAGACCCAGTACTTC
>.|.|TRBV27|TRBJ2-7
CARNRASSYEQYF
TGTGCCAGGAACAGGGCCTCCTCCTACGAGCAGTACTTC
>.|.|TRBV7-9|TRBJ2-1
CASSRGIDEQFF
TGTGCCAGCAGTAGAGGTATCGATGAGCAGTTCTTC
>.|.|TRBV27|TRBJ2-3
CASSFTVTDTQYF
TGTGCCAGCAGTTTCACAGTCACAGATACGCAGTATTTT
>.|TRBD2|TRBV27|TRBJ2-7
CASSPPTGGRGQYF
TGTGCCAGCAGTCCACCCACGGGAGGGCGCGGGCAGTACTTC
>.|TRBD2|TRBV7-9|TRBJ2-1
CASSLGPTAGSSYNEQFF
TGTGCCAGCAGCTTAGGGCCTACAGCGGGGTCCTCCTACAATGAGCAGTTCTTC